The subject of this entry is one TCR beta chain. Some clones are missing from TCRdb's copy, which holds only in-frame ones; the method was immunoSEQ multiplex PCR. This sample has 85,000 to 95,000 clones, with approximately 85% found just once. The data were taken from a study of blood T cell repertoires in COVID-19. Study details: The analysed material was cDNA or gDNA that came from T cells, B-cell-depleted T cells, or PBMCs.

The CDR3 contains 19 residues. CDR1 is LNHDA and CDR2 is SQIVND in the germline V gene (reference sequence). Trimming removed 3 bases at V and 0 bases at J, with 21 bases between. Sequenced sample: peripheral blood. The clonotype comes from a human donor in a cohort sampled during active COVID-19. The chain couples TRBV19 to TRBJ1-3; D gene unclear. The CDR3 coding sequence is TGTGCCAGTAGTATTTTCTACAATCGGGTCAGCCACTCTGGAAACACCATATATTTT. This sequence encodes CASSIFYNRVSHSGNTIYF.